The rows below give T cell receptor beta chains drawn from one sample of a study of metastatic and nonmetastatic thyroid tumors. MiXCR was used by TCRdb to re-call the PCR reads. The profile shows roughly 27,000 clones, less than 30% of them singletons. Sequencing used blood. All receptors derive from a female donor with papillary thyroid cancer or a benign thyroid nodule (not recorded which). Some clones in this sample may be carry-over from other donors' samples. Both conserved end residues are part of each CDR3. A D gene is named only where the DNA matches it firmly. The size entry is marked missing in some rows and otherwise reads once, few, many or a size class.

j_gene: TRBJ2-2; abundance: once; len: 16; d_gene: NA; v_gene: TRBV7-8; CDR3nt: TGTGCCAGCAGCCACAGGGGAGGGACGGGTGGCGGGGAGATGTTTTTT; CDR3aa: CASSHRGGTGGGEMFF
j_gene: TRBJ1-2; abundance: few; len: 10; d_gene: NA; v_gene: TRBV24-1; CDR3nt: TGTGCCACTTGGAAGGATGGCTACACATTC; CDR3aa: CATWKDGYTF
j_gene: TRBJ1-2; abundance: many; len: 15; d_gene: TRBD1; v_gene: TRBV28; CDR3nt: TGTGCCAGCAGTCTACAGACAGGGTCCAACTATGGCTACACCTTC; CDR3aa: CASSLQTGSNYGYTF
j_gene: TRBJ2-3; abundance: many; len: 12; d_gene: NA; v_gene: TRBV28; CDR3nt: TGTGCCAGCAGTCTCAGACAGGATACGCAGTATTTT; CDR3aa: CASSLRQDTQYF
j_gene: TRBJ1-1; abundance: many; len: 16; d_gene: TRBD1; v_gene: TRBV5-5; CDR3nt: TGTACCAGCAGCCCCCGGGACAGGGGCTATGACACTGAAGCTTTCTTT; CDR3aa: CTSSPRDRGYDTEAFF
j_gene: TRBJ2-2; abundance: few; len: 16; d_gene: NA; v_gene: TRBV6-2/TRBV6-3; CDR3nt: TGTGCCAGCAGTAAACAGGGATTACTCAACACCGGGGAGCTGTTTTTT; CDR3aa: CASSKQGLLNTGELFF
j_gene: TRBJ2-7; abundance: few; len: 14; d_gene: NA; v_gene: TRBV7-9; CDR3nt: TGTGCCAGCAGCAAGCCGGGATCCCCCTACGAGCAGTACTTC; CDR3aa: CASSKPGSPYEQYF
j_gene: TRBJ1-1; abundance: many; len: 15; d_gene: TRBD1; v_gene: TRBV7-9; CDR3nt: TGTGCCCCCGACCCCGGGACAGGGCAAGGCACTGAAGCTTTCTTT; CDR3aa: CAPDPGTGQGTEAFF
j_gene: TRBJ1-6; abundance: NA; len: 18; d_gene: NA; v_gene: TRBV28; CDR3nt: TGTGCCAGCAGTTTAGTGGCGGCGGTCGGACCGCTGAATTCACCCCTCCACTTT; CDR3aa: CASSLVAAVGPLNSPLHF
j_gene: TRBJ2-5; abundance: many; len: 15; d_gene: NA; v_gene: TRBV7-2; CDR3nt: TGTGCCAGCAGCTTAGCAGGGTTGGCGGTCGAGACCCAGTACTTC; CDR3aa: CASSLAGLAVETQYF